Reported below is one TCR beta chain. The specificity of this receptor is unknown. One base away there is no much larger clone; base qualities are not given. The cohort consisted of 600 to 700 healthy bone marrow donors. Cohort members were all nominally healthy when sampled, although unrecorded immune exposures were likely present. The donor tested CMV seronegative and was one of the 352 seronegative cohort members. A peripheral blood sample was collected from each donor, and TCR beta sequencing was performed on peripheral blood mononuclear cells. The Qiagen DNeasy Blood Extraction Kit was used to extract genomic DNA from the blood cell samples. Spanning cysteine to phenylalanine, the CDR3 consists of 16 amino acids. The sequence is cut down to CDR3 DNA, 48 bases in frame from base 1. Relative to germline, V is 4 bases shorter and J is 8 bases shorter, with 20 bases between their ends. Reading the germline V gene gives CDR1 MNHEY and CDR2 SVGAGI.

The library was generated by the immunoSEQ multiplex PCR assay. For the multiplex PCR, a mixture combining 60 forward primers for TCR Vbeta segments and 13 reverse primers for TCR Jbeta segments was used. A multiplex PCR assay on genomic DNA amplified the CDR3 region of rearranged TCR beta genes. On the Illumina HiSeq System, the amplified TCR beta libraries were sequenced as 87-base-pair reads. The study's processing was this. Across the 666 repertoires, a later analysis counted about 81 million unique TCR beta chains, around 11 million of which were shared by at least two donors. Raw reads were error-corrected and collapsed into unique sequences with a nearest-neighbor algorithm that merged closely related sequences to remove PCR and sequencing errors. Alignment of CDR3 sequences to IMGT reference sequences was used to assign V, D and J gene segments. For a sequence to be retained, a match of at least six nucleotides was required to both a V gene segment and a J gene segment. A rearrangement counted as productive if the CDR3 had no stop codons and remained in frame with V and J, and every other rearrangement counted as non-productive. CDR3 was defined by IMGT convention, running from the second conserved V-encoded cysteine to the conserved J-encoded phenylalanine. Sequences without an unambiguous match to a single V gene segment were excluded from the earlier analysis of about 640 of the donors. An earlier analysis of fewer than 750 of the donors classified V segments as functional when productive rearrangements were above 56.7% and as segregating when the standard deviation between donors was above 5%. A statistical classification framework was built to diagnose cytomegalovirus status from the catalog of TCR beta chain sequences. A later analysis assigned V and J genes by comparing TCR nucleotide sequences with IMGT/GENE-DB human TR gene sequences. Using the TCRdist pipeline, a later analysis assigned CDR3 sequences along with most-parsimonious VDJ recombination scenarios. In a later analysis, every TCR beta chain was defined by the combination of its CDR3 amino acid sequence and its V-gene family, and reads without a unique V-gene family were dropped. To address suspected cross-contamination and a sequencing artifact, a later analysis removed under 600 highly shared, low-generation-probability nucleotide sequences. In a later analysis, a clonal expansion index for each public chain was calculated from normalized within-repertoire ranks of inferred template counts. A later analysis computed generation probabilities with a VDJ recombination model fitted to out-of-frame rearrangements, and checked the results against IGoR. A later analysis scored TCR-TCR, TCR-HLA and TCR-CMV co-occurrence with hypergeometric tests, applying a repertoire-size bias correction to TCR pairs. To estimate false discovery rates, a later analysis permuted the HLA or CMV assignments 20 times. A later analysis grouped co-occurring TCRs with DBSCAN, adding TCRdist sequence similarity when clustering within HLA-allele-positive subsets. Co-occurrence clustering excluded repertoires with fewer than 30,000 or more than 120,000 public chains, plus five with anomalous nucleotide sharing. TCRdb carries this immuneACCESS record with in-frame sequences only. Its versions omit some clonotypes, under half of them owing to an unresolved V gene in the studies checked, with the rest unexplained. The V and J calls and clone size are taken from that table; D and trimming were inferred from the DNA. For this sample there are approximately 220,000 clones; about 75% appear just once. 1.8% of the sample lies in the top ten.

The sample belongs to a study of cytomegalovirus exposure and HLA in healthy donors (dated by TCRdb to about 2017). Some background on the complete study: An earlier analysis of about 560 of the donors reported 276 Gb of sequence data and some 110 million unique TCR beta sequences obtained from approximately 180 million T cells. All discovery cohort repertoires had been generated using a single sequencing platform. Among the roughly 400 genotyped donors, 81% belonged to the genetic ancestry cluster associated with self-reported Caucasian donors. About 320 gigabases of sequencing data and tens of millions of unique TCR sequences were included in an early release covering about 700 HLA-typed donors. To predict cytomegalovirus infection status, the study combined high-throughput TCR immunosequencing, statistical association of individual TCRs with disease status, and machine learning. Donor age, sex, ethnicity and CMV serostatus were compiled alongside the repertoire data. An earlier analysis of some 500 of the donors used high-throughput TCR beta sequencing to judge whether each TCR beta V gene segment behaved as functional or pseudogenic. Among several hundred genotyped donors of the cohort, an average of around 250,000 unique TCR beta nucleotide sequences was sequenced per donor, of which about 18% were non-productive. In a later analysis, previously published TCR beta repertoires from more than 500 donors were re-analyzed and high-resolution HLA genotyping was added so that TCR occurrence patterns could be studied. Typing coverage differed by locus: A, B, C, DRB1 and DQB1 were typed in about 629-640 donors, DQA1 in 500 to 550, DPA1 in 600 to 610, and DPB1 in approximately 450. The study used immunosequencing to profile the T cell repertoires of 600 to 850 subjects and linked those repertoires to cytomegalovirus serostatus. A later genetic analysis took genome-wide SNP genotypes for 398 of the 666 donors and used that subset as a discovery cohort. In the later analysis, no new phenotypic data were used to find candidate immune exposures; instead, reliance was placed on TCR beta sequences and their occurrence across donors. The study aimed to test whether signatures of past pathogen exposure could be identified by cataloging public T cell receptors. HLA typing covered class I and class II loci at four-digit resolution. Along with the 666-subject first cohort, a separate validation cohort of some 130 different subjects was used. Roughly 5 DR-DQ haplotypes were treated as single units for association and clustering because of strong linkage in the cohort.

Study-wide findings and limitations: Broadly in line with IMGT annotations, most TCR beta V segments showed up in productive rearrangements about 87% or about 30% of the time in an earlier analysis of several hundred of the donors. Because the 87-base-pair reads could not distinguish some IMGT-functional V segments, including TRBV6-2 and TRBV6-3, those segments were excluded. CMV serostatus was the only immune exposure information available for the cohort. Several of the top co-occurrence clusters appeared to be linked to parvovirus B19, influenza, CMV and Epstein-Barr virus, according to a later analysis. In the study, 150 to 200 TCR beta chains were listed as associated with cytomegalovirus. The presence/absence analyses assumed that sequencing depth was roughly uniform across donors, and that assumption may not be true. According to a later analysis, most CMV-associated TCR beta chains appeared to be HLA-restricted, and the HLA associations seemed to be driven largely by CMV exposure. A few of the identified cytomegalovirus-associated TCR beta chains were confirmed in vitro to be specific for cytomegalovirus antigens. Assigning TCR associations to individual alleles was difficult when HLA alleles, especially DR and DQ, strongly co-occurred. At a false discovery rate of 0.05, a later analysis linked under 20,000 TCR beta sequences to specific HLA alleles. The sequencing pipeline was judged likely to have produced a cluster of highly shared sequence variants as a technical artifact. Most TCR sequences were seen in very few donors, while some public TCRs were found in many individuals. A further reported finding was that TCR beta sequences accurately predicted the HLA-A and HLA-B alleles for most subjects in the first cohort. It was suggested by the authors that the approach could potentially be generalized to other disease states and immunological phenotypes. Correlated functional status among segregating V segments might reflect linkage disequilibrium, but an unknown experimental factor could not be ruled out. According to a later analysis, TCR association rates differed among HLA loci, with DRB1 alleles showing the most associated TCRs and HLA-C alleles showing the fewest. Cytomegalovirus status was reported to be diagnosed by the classifier with high specificity and sensitivity in both the original and validation cohorts. The cohort was sequenced for TCR beta chains only, and without alpha or paired-chain data the features that could be detected were limited. A later genetic analysis associated a missense DCLRE1C variant with V-gene and J-gene trimming of TCR beta chains, and an independent cohort replicated the association. In a later genetic analysis, fewer N-insertions in productive TCRs were reported among donors in an Asian-associated ancestry cluster than the roughly 700-donor mean. In a later analysis, HLA-associated TCR beta chains showed more clonal expansion and lower generation probabilities than non-associated chains that were equally common. Because some donors lacked HLA typing at each locus, the association tests relied only on the typed subset. Because counts were too low, roughly 18 rarely observed V segments, including chromosome 9 orphons, were left out of the earlier analysis of over 550 of the donors.

The chain joins TRBV6-5 to TRBJ1-4; the best D guess is TRBD1, with 5 bases matching. The source of this sequence is a male donor in good health and CMV-seronegative. Sequencing input: PBMCs. The CDR3 has the sequence CASSFGTLDRSEKLFF. The sequenced DNA is TGTGCCAGCAGTTTCGGGACTCTTGACCGGAGCGAAAAACTGTTTTTT.